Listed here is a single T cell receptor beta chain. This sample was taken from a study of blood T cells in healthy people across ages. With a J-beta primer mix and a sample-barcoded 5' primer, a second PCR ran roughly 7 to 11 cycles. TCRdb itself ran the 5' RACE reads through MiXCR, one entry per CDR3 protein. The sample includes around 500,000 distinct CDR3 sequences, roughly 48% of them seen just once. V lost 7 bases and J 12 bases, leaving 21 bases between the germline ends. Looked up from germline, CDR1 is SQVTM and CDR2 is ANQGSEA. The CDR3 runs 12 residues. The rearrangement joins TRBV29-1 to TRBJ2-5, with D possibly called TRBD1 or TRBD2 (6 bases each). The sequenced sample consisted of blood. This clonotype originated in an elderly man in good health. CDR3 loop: CSARGPAAGEYF. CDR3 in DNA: TGCAGCGCCCGGGGGCCGGCAGCCGGCGAGTACTTC.